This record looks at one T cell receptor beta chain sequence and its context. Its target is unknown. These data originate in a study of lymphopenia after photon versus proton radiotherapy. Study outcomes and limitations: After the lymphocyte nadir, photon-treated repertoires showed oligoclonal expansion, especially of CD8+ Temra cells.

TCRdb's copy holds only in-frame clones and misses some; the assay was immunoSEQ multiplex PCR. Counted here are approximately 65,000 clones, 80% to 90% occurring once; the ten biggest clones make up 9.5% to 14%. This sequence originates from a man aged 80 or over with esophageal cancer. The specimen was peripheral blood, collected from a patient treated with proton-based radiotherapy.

The CDR3 loop reads CASSAQGGTGELFF. The CDR3, as DNA: TGTGCCAGCAGTGCACAGGGGGGGACCGGGGAGCTGTTTTTT. This chain uses TRBV6-4 with TRBJ2-2; D may be TRBD1 (8 bases). CDR3 length: 14 residues. Looked up from germline, CDR1 is MRHNA and CDR2 is SNTAGT. V was trimmed by 4 bases and J by 5 bases, leaving 11 bases between them.